This T cell receptor beta chain was sequenced in a study of identical twins. Each cDNA held unique molecular identifiers, and template switching gave it a universal primer site. MiXCR, applied by TCRdb to the 5' RACE reads, yields one record per CDR3 protein. In the table there are around 1.7 million distinct CDR3 sequences, 25% to 35% of which are singletons. Points from the study as a whole: A partial confounding effect on zero-insertion analyses could come from invariant MAIT and iNKT cells. Some out-of-frame alpha sequences were shared by twins, and these showed excess low generation probability. Whereas memory repertoires showed no such difference, abundant cord blood beta clonotypes carried fewer insertions.

Regarding this clonotype: Antigen: not known.

The CDR3 loop spans 17 amino acids. Germline-derived CDR1 and CDR2 are MGHRA and YSYEKL. Germline trimming cut 2 bases from V and 1 base from J; bases unmatched to any gene: 7. The clonotype was recovered from a newborn girl in good health. Sequencing was done on a sample of cord blood. The V gene is TRBV4-1, the J gene TRBJ2-3, with 9 bases matching TRBD2. The CDR3 loop reads CASSQLAGGPGTDTQYF. The CDR3 region has the DNA TGCGCCAGCAGCCAATTGGCGGGAGGGCCTGGCACAGATACGCAGTATTTT.